This T cell receptor beta chain was documented in a study of CD8 T cells in ankylosing spondylitis. The study's findings and limits: From matched ankylosing spondylitis synovial fluid, disease-linked clones were reportedly recovered at significantly enriched levels.

Worth noting for this clonotype: Its target is not known.

TCRdb reanalysed the 5' RACE reads using MiXCR and keeps one entry per CDR3 protein. The repertoire consists of roughly 130,000 distinct CDR3 sequences, with around 15% occurring once and the leading ten covering almost 3%. V lost 4 bases and J 0 bases, leaving 13 bases between the germline ends. This CDR3 contains 15 residues. The sample comprised blood, either unsorted or a sorted T cell fraction (not recorded which). The source of this sequence is a female donor with ankylosing spondylitis or in good health (not recorded which). The chain uses TRBV12-3 or TRBV12-4 and TRBJ2-7, with D perhaps assigned TRBD1 or TRBD2 (5 bases each). CDR3 amino acids: CASSYQVGGSYEQYF. CDR3 coding DNA: TGTGCCAGCAGTTATCAAGTTGGGGGCTCCTACGAGCAGTACTTC.